These 15 T cell receptor beta chains share one sample of origin, sequenced in a study of blood T cell repertoires in COVID-19. Data came from immunoSEQ multiplex PCR; TCRdb stores just in-frame clones and leaves some out. In the table there are 230,000 or so clones, roughly 89% of which are singletons. Sequences were obtained from peripheral blood. The source of these receptors is a woman between 35 and 50 years old who had recovered from COVID-19.

The V and J genes are TRBV7-2 and TRBJ2-1; D is unresolved. Per germline, CDR1 SGHTA and CDR2 FQGNSA. V lost 5 bases and J 4 bases, leaving 15 bases between the germline ends. The CDR3 spans 15 residues. The CDR3 region has the DNA TGTGCCAGCAGCCCCATCCCAGGATTTTACAATGAGCAGTTCTTC. Its protein product is CASSPIPGFYNEQFF.

This chain uses TRBV6-2 or TRBV6-3 with TRBJ2-7; the D gene is possibly TRBD2 (6 bases). Germline CDR1 reads MNHEY; CDR2 reads SVGEGT. Trimming stripped 4 bases from V and 3 bases from J, with 13 bases between. The CDR3 is 14 amino acids. CDR3 in amino acids: CASSSLATNYEQYV. In nucleotides, the CDR3 is TGTGCCAGCAGTTCGCTAGCGACCAACTACGAGCAGTACGTC.

This clone was counted a single time. This rearrangement joins TRBV18 to TRBJ1-5; TRBD1 agrees at 7 bases. J gave up 2 bases and V 5 bases, and 6 bases lay outside the gene matches. Germline values: CDR1 KGHSH, CDR2 LQKENI. CDR3 length: 15 amino acids. CDR3 bases: TGTGCCAGCTCAACCCGACAGGGAGGCAATCAGCCCCAGCATTTT. It translates to CASSTRQGGNQPQHF.

J is TRBJ2-2 and V is TRBV6-2 or TRBV6-3; 12 bases match TRBD2. CDR1 and CDR2 (germline): MNHEY, SVGEGT. This CDR3 has 15 amino acids. V gave up 5 bases and J gave up 6 bases; unmatched junction bases: 4. CDR3 coding DNA: TGTGCCAGCAGTCGACTAGCGGGAGCCGCCGGGGAGCTGTTTTTT. This sequence encodes CASSRLAGAAGELFF.

The rearrangement links TRBV7-9 to TRBJ1-2, with no clear D. Germline values: CDR1 SEHNR, CDR2 FQNEAQ (reference sequence). Trimming took off 1 base at V and 3 bases at J, with 9 bases between the two ends. The CDR3 length is 14 residues. CDR3 nucleotide sequence: TGTGCCAGCAGCTTAGGACTCGCGGACTATGGCTACACCTTC. This encodes CASSLGLADYGYTF.

The CDR3 DNA reads as TGTGCCAGCAGCCCTAGTCGGGCAGGGGTAGGGGAAAAACTGTTTTTT. This encodes CASSPSRAGVGEKLFF. The J gene is TRBJ1-4, the V gene TRBV3-1 (or the pseudogene TRBV3-2), with a weak D call TRBD1 (6 bases). The CDR3 extends over 16 amino acids. Germline V gene lookup returns CDR1 LGHDT and CDR2 YNNKEL (reference sequence). Trimming cost V 4 bases and J 8 bases, with 20 bases left between them.

The chain combines TRBV30 with TRBJ2-1; D possibly corresponds to TRBD1 (6 bases). This CDR3 is 14 amino acids long. Germline V lookup: CDR1 GTSNPN, CDR2 SVGIG (reference sequence). Trimming pared 4 bases from V and 10 bases from J, leaving 20 bases between. The CDR3 nucleotides are TGTGCCTGGAACCGGGACATCCTCGAGAAGGAGCAGTTCTTC. It is translated as CAWNRDILEKEQFF. The variable domain in full, with the rest retrieved from reference TRBV30 and TRBJ2-1, is SQTIHQWPATLVQPVGSPLSLECTVEGTSNPNLYWYRQAAGRGLQLLFYSVGIGQISSEVPQNLSASRPQDRQFILSSKKLLLSDSGFYLCAWNRDILEKEQFFGPGTRLTVL.

The rearrangement links TRBV3-1 (or the pseudogene TRBV3-2) to TRBJ2-3; D remains unclear. The CDR3 runs 16 residues. Germline V gene lookup returns CDR1 LGHDT and CDR2 YNNKEL (reference sequence). V gave up 4 bases and J gave up 0 bases, with 14 bases separating them. CDR3 residues: CASSLARRASTDTQYF. CDR3 nucleotide sequence: TGTGCCAGCAGCCTGGCTAGACGTGCTAGCACAGATACGCAGTATTTT.

The rearrangement links TRBV24-1 to TRBJ2-5; D unresolved. Germline CDR1 KGHDR, CDR2 SFDVKD. V lost 4 bases and J lost 7, with 12 bases in between. This CDR3 spans 13 amino acids. Here the CDR3 reads CATSDPSVPTQYF. In DNA form, the CDR3 reads TGTGCCACCAGTGACCCCTCGGTTCCGACCCAGTACTTC.

The chain uses TRBV7-2 and TRBJ2-2; D is uncertain. The V and J ends lost 1 base and 5 bases respectively, with 14 bases between them. The germline V gene encodes CDR1 SGHTA and CDR2 FQGNSA. The CDR3 is 16 residues long. DNA of the CDR3: TGTGCCAGCAGCTTAGACCTGTGGTCTCAGACCGGGGAGCTGTTTTTT. This encodes CASSLDLWSQTGELFF. The full variable domain, with the rest looked up from reference TRBV7-2 and TRBJ2-2, is GAGVSQSPSNKVTEKGKDVELRCDPISGHTALYWYRQSLGQGLEFLIYFQGNSAPDKSGLPSDRFSAERTGGSVSTLTIQRTQQEDSAVYLCASSLDLWSQTGELFFGEGSRLTVL.

The chain recombines TRBV11-2 with TRBJ2-3; 12 bases line up with TRBD2. J was trimmed by 8 bases and V by 5 bases; bases with no gene match: 8. The CDR3 spans 15 residues. The V gene's germline CDR1 is SGHAT and CDR2 FQNNGV. The CDR3 spells CASSTRLAGVGTQYF. Written as DNA, the CDR3 is TGTGCCAGCAGCACGCGACTAGCGGGAGTAGGTACGCAGTATTTT.

This rearrangement joins TRBV7-3 to TRBJ2-1; D unclear. Germline loops: CDR1 SGHTA, CDR2 FQGTGA. The CDR3 runs to 13 residues. The V end lost 2 bases, the J end lost 6 bases, and 8 bases lay between the germline ends. CDR3 bases: TGTGCCAGCAGCTTAGTGTGGAGCAATGAGCAGTTCTTC. Translating it yields CASSLVWSNEQFF.

The chain employs TRBV14 and TRBJ2-3, with D unclear. Germline CDR1 is SGHDN and CDR2 is FVKESK. Trimming cost V 4 bases and J 1 base, with 21 bases left between them. This CDR3 contains 18 residues. The CDR3 sequence is CASSPPIRSSSRTDTQYF. For the CDR3, the DNA is TGTGCCAGCAGCCCCCCCATTAGGAGCAGCAGCCGCACAGATACGCAGTATTTT.

The J gene is TRBJ2-7, the V gene TRBV18; no reliable D call. Per the germline V gene, CDR1 is KGHSH and CDR2 is LQKENI. V dropped 3 bases and J dropped 1 base, with 7 bases sitting between them. The CDR3 totals 13 residues. The CDR3 protein is CASSPTDSYEQYF. CDR3 nucleotide sequence: TGTGCCAGCTCACCGACTGATTCCTACGAGCAGTACTTC.

The chain couples TRBV29-1 to TRBJ2-5, with TRBD2 matching 13 bases. J gave up 5 bases and V 5 bases, and 11 bases lay outside the gene matches. This CDR3 comprises 16 residues. Germline CDR1 reads SQVTM; CDR2 reads ANQGSEA. The CDR3 reads CSVSRLAGGLGETQYF. The CDR3 coding sequence is TGCAGCGTTTCTAGACTAGCGGGAGGCCTGGGGGAGACCCAGTACTTC.